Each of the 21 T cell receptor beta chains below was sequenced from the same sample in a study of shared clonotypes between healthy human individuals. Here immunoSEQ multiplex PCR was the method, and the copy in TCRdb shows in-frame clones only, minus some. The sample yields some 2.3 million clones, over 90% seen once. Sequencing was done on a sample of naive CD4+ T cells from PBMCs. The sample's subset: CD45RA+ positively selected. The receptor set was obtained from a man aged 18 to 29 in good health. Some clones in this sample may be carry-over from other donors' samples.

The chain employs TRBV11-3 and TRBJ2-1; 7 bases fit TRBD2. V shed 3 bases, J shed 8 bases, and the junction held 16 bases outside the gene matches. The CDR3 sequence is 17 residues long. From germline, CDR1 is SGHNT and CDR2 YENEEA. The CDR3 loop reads CASSFSGGRRPMDEQFF. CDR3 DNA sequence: TGTGCCAGCAGCTTTTCAGGCGGGAGACGGCCGATGGATGAGCAGTTCTTC.

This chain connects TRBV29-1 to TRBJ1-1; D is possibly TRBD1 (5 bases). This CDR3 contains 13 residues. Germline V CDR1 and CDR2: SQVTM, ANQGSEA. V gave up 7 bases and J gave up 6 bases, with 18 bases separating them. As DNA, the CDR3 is TGCAGCGGCTCCTCCGGGGCCGGCTCTGAAGCTTTCTTT. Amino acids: CSGSSGAGSEAFF.

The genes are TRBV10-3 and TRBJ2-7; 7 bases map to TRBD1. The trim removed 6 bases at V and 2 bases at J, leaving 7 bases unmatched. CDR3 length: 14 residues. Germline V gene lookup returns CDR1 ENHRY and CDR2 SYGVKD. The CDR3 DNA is TGTGCCATCAGCACACCCGGGACAGCCTACGAGCAGTACTTC. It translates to CAISTPGTAYEQYF.

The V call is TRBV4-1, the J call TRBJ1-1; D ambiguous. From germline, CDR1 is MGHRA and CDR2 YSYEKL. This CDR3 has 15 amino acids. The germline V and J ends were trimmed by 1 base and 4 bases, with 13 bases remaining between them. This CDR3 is CASSQGFRKGTEAFF. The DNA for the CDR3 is TGCGCCAGCAGCCAAGGTTTCAGGAAGGGCACTGAAGCTTTCTTT.

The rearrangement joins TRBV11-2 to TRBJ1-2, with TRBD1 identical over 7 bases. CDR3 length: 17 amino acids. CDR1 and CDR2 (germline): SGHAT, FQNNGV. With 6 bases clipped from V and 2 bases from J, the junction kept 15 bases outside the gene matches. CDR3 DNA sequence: TGTGCCAGCAGGACCCTCAGGGGGGGGGCGAGGAACTATGGCTACACCTTC. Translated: CASRTLRGGARNYGYTF. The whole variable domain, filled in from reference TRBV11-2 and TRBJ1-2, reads EAGVAQSPRYKIIEKRQSVAFWCNPISGHATLYWYQQILGQGPKLLIQFQNNGVVDDSQLPKDRFSAERLKGVDSTLKIQPAKLEDSAVYLCASRTLRGGARNYGYTFGSGTRLTVV.

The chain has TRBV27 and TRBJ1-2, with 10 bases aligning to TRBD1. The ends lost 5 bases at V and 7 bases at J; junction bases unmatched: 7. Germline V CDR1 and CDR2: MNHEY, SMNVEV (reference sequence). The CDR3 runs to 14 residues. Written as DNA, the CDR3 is TGTGCCAGCAGTCTTGACAGGGGGCGCGGTGGCTACACCTTC. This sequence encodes CASSLDRGRGGYTF.

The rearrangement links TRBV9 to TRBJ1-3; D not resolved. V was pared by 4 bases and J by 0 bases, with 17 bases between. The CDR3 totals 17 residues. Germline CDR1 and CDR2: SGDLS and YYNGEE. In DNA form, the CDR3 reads TGTGCCAGCAGCCCAGCCCTCCGACGAAGCTCTGGAAACACCATATATTTT. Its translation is CASSPALRRSSGNTIYF.

The CDR3 DNA follows: TGTGCCAGCAGCGTAGACGGTACCAGTGGCTACACCTTC. As protein: CASSVDGTSGYTF. The genes are TRBV9 and TRBJ1-2; unclear D gene. CDR3 length: 13 amino acids. Germline loops: CDR1 SGDLS, CDR2 YYNGEE. V lost 0 bases and J lost 7, with 10 bases in between.

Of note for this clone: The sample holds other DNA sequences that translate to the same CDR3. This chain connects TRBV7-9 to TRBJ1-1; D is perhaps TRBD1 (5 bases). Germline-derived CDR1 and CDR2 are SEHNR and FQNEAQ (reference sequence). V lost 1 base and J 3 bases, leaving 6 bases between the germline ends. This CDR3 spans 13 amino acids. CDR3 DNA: TGTGCCAGCAGCTTAGGAGGGGACACTGAAGCTTTCTTT. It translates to CASSLGGDTEAFF.

CDR3 amino acids: CAISESSTGDEQFF. The CDR3, as DNA: TGTGCCATCAGTGAGTCCTCTACTGGCGATGAGCAGTTCTTC. The gene calls are TRBV10-3 and TRBJ2-1; D unclear. From germline, CDR1 is ENHRY and CDR2 SYGVKD. V dropped 0 bases and J dropped 8 bases, with 11 bases sitting between them. The CDR3 extends over 14 amino acids.

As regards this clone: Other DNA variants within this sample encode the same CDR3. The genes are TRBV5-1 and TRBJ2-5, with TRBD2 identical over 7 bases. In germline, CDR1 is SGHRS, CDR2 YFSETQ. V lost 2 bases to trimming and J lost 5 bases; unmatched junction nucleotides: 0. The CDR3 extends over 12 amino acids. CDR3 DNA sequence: TGCGCCAGCAGCTTTAGCGGGGAGACCCAGTACTTC. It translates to CASSFSGETQYF. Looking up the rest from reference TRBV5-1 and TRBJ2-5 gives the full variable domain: KAGVTQTPRYLIKTRGQQVTLSCSPISGHRSVSWYQQTPGQGLQFLFEYFSETQRNKGNFPGRFSGRQFSNSRSEMNVSTLELGDSALYLCASSFSGETQYFGPGTRLLVL.

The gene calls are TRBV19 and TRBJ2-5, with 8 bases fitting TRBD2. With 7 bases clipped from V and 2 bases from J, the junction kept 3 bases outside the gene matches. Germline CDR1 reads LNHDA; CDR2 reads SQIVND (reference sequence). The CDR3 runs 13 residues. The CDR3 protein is CASKIAGQETQYF. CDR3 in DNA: TGTGCCAGTAAGATAGCGGGACAAGAGACCCAGTACTTC.

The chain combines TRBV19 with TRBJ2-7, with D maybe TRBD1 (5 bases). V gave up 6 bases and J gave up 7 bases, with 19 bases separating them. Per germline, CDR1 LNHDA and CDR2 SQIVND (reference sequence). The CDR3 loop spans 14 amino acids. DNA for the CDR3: TGTGCCAGTAGACTTGGGGCGGCCCTGGGGGAGCAGTACTTC. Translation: CASRLGAALGEQYF.

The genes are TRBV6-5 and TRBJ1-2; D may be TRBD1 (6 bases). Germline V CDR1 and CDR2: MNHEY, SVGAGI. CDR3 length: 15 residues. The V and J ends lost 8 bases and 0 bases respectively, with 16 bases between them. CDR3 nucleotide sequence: TGTGCCAGCCATGCCGGGACACTAGCTAACTATGGCTACACCTTC. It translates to CASHAGTLANYGYTF.

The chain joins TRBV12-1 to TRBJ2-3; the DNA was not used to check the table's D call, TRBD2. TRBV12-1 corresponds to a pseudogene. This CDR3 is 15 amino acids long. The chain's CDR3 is CASSPSGRSTDTQYF. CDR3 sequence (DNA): TGTGCCAGCAGCCCGAGCGGGAGGTCCACAGATACGCAGTATTTT.

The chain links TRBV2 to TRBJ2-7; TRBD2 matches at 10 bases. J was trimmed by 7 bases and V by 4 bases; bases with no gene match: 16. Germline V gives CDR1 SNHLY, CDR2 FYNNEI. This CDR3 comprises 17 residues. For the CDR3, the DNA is TGTGCCAGCAGTGCGAGGAGGGTAGCGGGAGGAGGCAGGGAGCAGTACTTC. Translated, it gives CASSARRVAGGGREQYF.

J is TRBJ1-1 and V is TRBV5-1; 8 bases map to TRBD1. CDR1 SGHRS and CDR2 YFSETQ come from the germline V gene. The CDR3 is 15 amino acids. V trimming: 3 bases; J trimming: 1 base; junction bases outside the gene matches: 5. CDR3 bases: TGCGCCAGCAGCTGGACAGGGCGAAGGAACACTGAAGCTTTCTTT. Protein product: CASSWTGRRNTEAFF.

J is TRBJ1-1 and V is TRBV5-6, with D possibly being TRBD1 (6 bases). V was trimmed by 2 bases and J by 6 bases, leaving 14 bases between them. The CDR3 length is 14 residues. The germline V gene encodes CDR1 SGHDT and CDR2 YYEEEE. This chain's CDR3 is CASSFEGEGAEAFF. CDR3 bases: TGTGCCAGCAGCTTTGAGGGGGAAGGGGCTGAAGCTTTCTTT.

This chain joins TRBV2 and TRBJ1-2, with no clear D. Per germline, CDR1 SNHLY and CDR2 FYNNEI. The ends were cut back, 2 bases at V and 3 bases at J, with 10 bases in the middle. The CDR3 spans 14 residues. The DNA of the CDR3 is TGTGCCAGCAGTGAACTGGGAAGGGACTATGGCTACACCTTC. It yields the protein CASSELGRDYGYTF.

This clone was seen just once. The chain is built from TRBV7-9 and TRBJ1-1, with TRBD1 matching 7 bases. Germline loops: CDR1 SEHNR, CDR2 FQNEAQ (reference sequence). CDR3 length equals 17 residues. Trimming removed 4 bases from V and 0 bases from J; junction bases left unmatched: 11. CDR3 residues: CASSSGQRGTMNTEAFF. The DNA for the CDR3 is TGTGCCAGCAGCTCGGGACAGAGGGGAACCATGAACACTGAAGCTTTCTTT.

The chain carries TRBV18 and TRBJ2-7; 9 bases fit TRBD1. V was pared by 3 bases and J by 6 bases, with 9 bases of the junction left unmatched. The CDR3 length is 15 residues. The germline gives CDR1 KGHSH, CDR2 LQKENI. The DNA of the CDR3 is TGTGCCAGCTCACCCCAACAGGGGGCTCCCGCCGAGCAGTACTTC. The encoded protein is CASSPQQGAPAEQYF.